This record looks at one TCR beta chain sequence and its context. These data belong to a study of blood T cell repertoires in COVID-19. Assay: immunoSEQ multiplex PCR; the TCRdb copy retains only in-frame clones and omits some. The sample has 140,000 to 150,000 clones; around 84% are singletons. CDR3 size: 13 residues. V lost 5 bases and J lost 4, with 11 bases in between. Germline V gene data show CDR1 as SEHNR and CDR2 as FQNEAQ (reference sequence). The sequenced material came from peripheral blood. This TCR was recovered from a human donor in a cohort sampled during active COVID-19. The chain links TRBV7-9 to TRBJ1-2, with no clear D. CDR3 region: CASSPDKSYGYTF. CDR3 DNA sequence: TGTGCCAGCAGCCCAGATAAAAGCTATGGCTACACCTTC. Based on the CDR3 plus reference TRBV7-9 and TRBJ1-2, the full variable domain is DTGVSQNPRHKITKRGQNVTFRCDPISEHNRLYWYRQTLGQGPEFLTYFQNEAQLEKSRLLSDRFSAERPKGSFSTLEIQRTEQGDSAMYLCASSPDKSYGYTFGSGTRLTVV.